This TCR beta chain was found in a study of breast tumors, draining lymph nodes, adjacent tissues. Germline V CDR1 and CDR2: KGHDR, SFDVKD. There are 13 residues in the CDR3. Between the trimmed V and J ends, which lost 4 bases and 6 bases, there was a span of 12 bases. Using its own MiXCR run on the multiplex PCR reads, TCRdb lists one record per CDR3 protein. The table has 14,000 or so distinct CDR3 sequences, 55% to 60% seen once. Whole-study findings and limits: Tumor T cell lymph node origin was a supported hypothesis, not proven.

About this clonotype: The antigen remains undetermined.

The chain links TRBV24-1 to TRBJ2-7, with D possibly matching TRBD1 (6 bases). The source material was tumor-adjacent breast tissue. The TCR comes from a female donor with breast cancer. Some clones in this sample may be carry-over from other donors' samples. Here the CDR3 DNA reads TGTGCCACCAGTGAAACAGGACAGCGCGAGCAGTACTTC. Its protein is CATSETGQREQYF.